This TCR beta chain is from a study of cytomegalovirus exposure and HLA in healthy donors. PCR amplification relied on 60 Vbeta primers (plus 13 Jbeta primers). Here immunoSEQ multiplex PCR was the method, and the copy in TCRdb shows in-frame clones only, minus some. The sample shows approximately 110,000 clones, around 61% of them seen only once. With 0 bases removed from V and 0 bases from J, the gap between germline ends came to 8 bases. The CDR3 spans 15 residues. The V gene's germline CDR1 is MGHRA and CDR2 YSYEKL. This TCR was recovered from a woman aged 25-40 years in good health and CMV-seronegative. The sequencing input was PBMCs. This sequence joins TRBV4-1 and TRBJ1-2; D remains unclear. The CDR3 reads CASSQEKSANYGYTF. Here the CDR3 DNA reads TGCGCCAGCAGCCAAGAAAAATCGGCTAACTATGGCTACACCTTC.